The sample holds one count of the clone carrying this TCR beta chain. Its antigen remains unknown. The sample is drawn from a study of radiation and T cells in renal cell carcinoma. At the level of the study: Nephrectomy followed 15 Gy stereotactic body radiation by 4 weeks. General study findings and limits: Top tumor clonotypes rose in blood 2 weeks post-radiation, then contracted.

V shed 0 bases and J 4 bases; nucleotides not matched to a gene: 5. The CDR3 covers 16 residues. Germline V gene sequence: CDR1 MNHEY, CDR2 SVGAGI. The assay was immunoSEQ multiplex PCR, and TCRdb's table has in-frame clones only and misses some. Here the sample spans approximately 140,000 clones, about 87% being singletons. Described time point: baseline pretreatment blood. The treatment was: 15 Gy SBRT to primary tumor, nephrectomy 4 weeks later. After SBRT, blood was collected at 2 and 4 weeks, plus baseline. The TCR comes from a woman aged 65 to 85 with renal cell carcinoma. The source material was blood, sampled from a patient whose treatment included radiotherapy and nephrectomy. The V gene is TRBV6-5, the J gene TRBJ2-4; TRBD1 aligns across 8 bases. CDR3 nucleotides: TGTGCCAGCAGTTACTCCGGACAGGGACCTAAAAACATTCAGTACTTC. Protein: CASSYSGQGPKNIQYF.